Listed here are 11 T cell receptor beta chains from one sample, sequenced in a study of human T cells and chemical hapten exposure. From the RACE reads, TCRdb called clonotypes with MiXCR, one entry per CDR3 protein. This sample has 99,000 or so distinct CDR3 sequences; about a tenth occur once, and the top ten carry approximately 3.4%. Time point defined: pre-sensitization, week 0. Noted treatment: therapeutic diphenylcyclopropenone sensitization with weekly scalp DPC. The input for sequencing was whole blood, taken in connection with sensitization to the hapten diphenylcyclopropenone (DPC). These receptor sequences come from a woman aged 55-70 years with alopecia areata. Some clones in this sample may be carry-over from other donors' samples.

At least ten counts were recorded for this clonotype. This chain links TRBV10-3 with TRBJ2-3; 9 bases line up with TRBD1. The ends lost 0 bases at V and 5 bases at J; junction bases unmatched: 6. The CDR3 spans 16 residues. The germline V gene has CDR1 ENHRY and CDR2 SYGVKD. The CDR3 protein is CAISESTGGAEDTQYF. The DNA for the CDR3 is TGTGCCATCAGTGAGTCGACAGGGGGGGCTGAAGATACGCAGTATTTT.

There are many counts of this clonotype. The chain is built from TRBV27 and TRBJ2-2; D might be TRBD1 (5 bases). V was cut by 2 bases and J by 7 bases, with 5 bases left in between. The CDR3 contains 12 residues. The germline V gene has CDR1 MNHEY and CDR2 SMNVEV (reference sequence). Written as DNA, the CDR3 is TGTGCCAGCAGTTTAACAGGCGGGGAGCTGTTTTTT. Translation: CASSLTGGELFF.

This clonotype has at least ten counts. The chain couples TRBV11-2 to TRBJ1-2, with 12 bases identical to TRBD1. This CDR3 has 15 residues. With V trimmed by 6 bases and J by 4 bases, 6 bases remained unmatched. Germline CDR1 and CDR2: SGHAT and FQNNGV. CDR3 coding DNA: TGTGCCAGCAGGACGGGACAGGGGGCACTCTATGGCTACACCTTC. Translating it yields CASRTGQGALYGYTF.

This clonotype was picked up many times. The rearrangement uses TRBV18 and TRBJ2-5; D uncertain. The V end was cut by 5 bases, the J end by 1 base, with 2 bases between. This CDR3 spans 11 amino acids. Germline-derived CDR1 and CDR2 are KGHSH and LQKENI. The CDR3 region has the DNA TGTGCCAGCTCAACCCAAGAGACCCAGTACTTC. It codes for CASSTQETQYF.

This clonotype was detected only a few times. This sequence joins TRBV29-1 and TRBJ1-3, with D tentatively TRBD1 (5 bases). The CDR3 is 15 amino acids. Deletions cut 0 bases from V and 4 bases from J, with 13 bases between. CDR1 is SQVTM, CDR2 ANQGSEA, per germline. The DNA of the CDR3 is TGCAGCGTTGAAGATCCGGAGGGGCACGGAAACACCATATATTTT. Translation gives CSVEDPEGHGNTIYF. Full variable domain (outside the CDR3, taken from reference TRBV29-1 and TRBJ1-3): SAVISQKPSRDICQRGTSLTIQCQVDSQVTMMFWYRQQPGQSLTLIATANQGSEATYESGFVIDKFPISRPNLTFSTLTVSNMSPEDSSIYLCSVEDPEGHGNTIYFGEGSWLTVV.

The chain is built from TRBV2 and TRBJ2-1; 9 positions match TRBD2. Trimming at V came to 1 base and at J to 9 bases, leaving 10 bases not matched to a gene. This CDR3 comprises 16 residues. Germline values: CDR1 SNHLY, CDR2 FYNNEI. DNA of the CDR3: TGTGCCAGCAGTGAAGTAGCGGGGGTGGGCGGTGGTGAGCAGTTCTTC. Encoded protein: CASSEVAGVGGGEQFF.

This clonotype was detected ten times or more. The gene calls are TRBV3-1 and TRBJ1-2, with a weak D call TRBD1 (5 bases). CDR3 length: 17 residues. V was pared by 0 bases and J by 3 bases, with 17 bases between. Germline CDR1 is LGHDT and CDR2 is YNNKEL (reference sequence). CDR3 amino acids: CASSQDGTGRLYYGYTF. CDR3 sequence (DNA): TGTGCCAGCAGCCAAGATGGCACGGGACGGCTATACTATGGCTACACCTTC.

This clonotype was counted between two and nine times. The chain is built from TRBV11-2 and TRBJ2-5; 7 nucleotides match TRBD1. J lost 7 bases, V lost 5 bases, and 7 bases had no gene match. The CDR3 is 13 residues long. The germline V gene has CDR1 SGHAT and CDR2 FQNNGV. The CDR3 DNA sequence: TGTGCCAGCAGCCCGGACAGGCGCCGGACCCAGTACTTC. Translated, it gives CASSPDRRRTQYF. Full variable domain (remainder filled in from reference TRBV11-2 and TRBJ2-5): EAGVAQSPRYKIIEKRQSVAFWCNPISGHATLYWYQQILGQGPKLLIQFQNNGVVDDSQLPKDRFSAERLKGVDSTLKIQPAKLEDSAVYLCASSPDRRRTQYFGPGTRLLVL.

This clonotype was counted at least ten times. The gene calls are TRBV7-6 and TRBJ2-7; D is possibly TRBD1 or TRBD2 (5 bases each). Per germline, CDR1 SGHVS and CDR2 FNYEAQ. V was cut by 0 bases and J by 6 bases, with 15 bases left in between. This CDR3 has 15 amino acids. CDR3 region: CASSLAMGDKTEQYF. CDR3 DNA: TGTGCCAGCAGCTTAGCTATGGGGGATAAGACCGAGCAGTACTTC.

This clonotype occurred a few times. The V call is TRBV20-1, the J call TRBJ1-1, with a tentative D call TRBD1 (6 bases). Trimming pared 1 base from V and 4 bases from J, leaving 13 bases between. The germline V gene encodes CDR1 DFQATT and CDR2 SNEGSKA (reference sequence). CDR3 length: 14 amino acids. The CDR3 DNA reads TGCAGTGCTAGAGCGACAGGTCAGGGCACTGAAGCTTTCTTT. This gives the protein CSARATGQGTEAFF.

CDR3 DNA sequence: TGTGCCAGTAGTATTGTGGGCCCGGGGGGGGACAATGAGCAGTTCTTC. It specifies CASSIVGPGGDNEQFF. The chain uses TRBV19 and TRBJ2-1; 8 bases map to TRBD2. Germline CDR1 reads LNHDA; CDR2 reads SQIVND (reference sequence). V gave up 3 bases and J gave up 5 bases; unmatched junction bases: 9. The CDR3 has 16 amino acids.